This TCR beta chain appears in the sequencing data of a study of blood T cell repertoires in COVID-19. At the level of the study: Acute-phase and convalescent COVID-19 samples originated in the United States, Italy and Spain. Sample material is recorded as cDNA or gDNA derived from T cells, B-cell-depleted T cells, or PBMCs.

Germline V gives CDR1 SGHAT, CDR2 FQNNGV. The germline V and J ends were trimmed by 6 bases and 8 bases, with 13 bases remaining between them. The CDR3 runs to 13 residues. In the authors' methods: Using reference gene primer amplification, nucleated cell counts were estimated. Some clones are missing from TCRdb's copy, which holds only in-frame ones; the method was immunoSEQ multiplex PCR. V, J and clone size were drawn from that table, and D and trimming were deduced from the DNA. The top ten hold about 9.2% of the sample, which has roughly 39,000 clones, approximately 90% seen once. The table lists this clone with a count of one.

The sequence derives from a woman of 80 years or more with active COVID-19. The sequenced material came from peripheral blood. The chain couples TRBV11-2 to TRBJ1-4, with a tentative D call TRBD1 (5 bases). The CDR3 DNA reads TGTGCCAGCAGAGGGCAGGGTCCCGAAAAACTGTTTTTT. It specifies CASRGQGPEKLFF.